This T cell receptor beta chain was obtained from a study of cytomegalovirus exposure and HLA in healthy donors (TCRdb year 2017). Background for the entire study: According to an earlier analysis of a few hundred of the donors, roughly 180 million T cells yielded some 120 million unique TCR beta sequences and 276 Gb of sequence data. Donor age, sex, ethnicity and CMV serostatus were collected together with the repertoire data. Typing coverage differed by locus: A, B, C, DRB1 and DQB1 were typed in roughly 620-630 donors, DQA1 in approximately 520, DPA1 in approximately 600, and DPB1 in roughly 470. Of the roughly 400 genotyped donors, around 81% fell in the genetic ancestry cluster associated with self-reported Caucasian donors. An earlier analysis of around 580 of the donors used high-throughput TCR beta sequencing to judge whether each TCR beta V gene segment behaved as functional or pseudogenic. A later genetic analysis used genome-wide SNP genotypes for 398 of the 666 donors, treating that subset as a discovery cohort. All discovery cohort repertoires had been generated on a single sequencing platform. The T cell repertoires of 700 or so subjects were profiled by immunosequencing and related to cytomegalovirus serostatus. About 280 gigabases of sequencing data and tens of millions of unique TCR sequences made up an early release that covered 640 HLA-typed donors. Rather than using new phenotypic data, the later analysis identified candidate immune exposures from TCR beta sequences and from how often those sequences occurred across donors. Four or five DR-DQ haplotypes were handled as single units for association and clustering, since linkage in the cohort was strong. To predict cytomegalovirus infection status, the study combined high-throughput TCR immunosequencing, statistical association of individual TCRs with disease status, and machine learning. Class I and class II HLA loci were covered by the typing at four-digit resolution. Across some 400 genotyped donors of the cohort, an average of approximately 240,000 unique TCR beta nucleotide sequences per donor were sequenced, and roughly a sixth of those sequences were non-productive. In a later analysis, previously published TCR beta repertoires from several hundred donors were re-analyzed and high-resolution HLA genotyping was added so that TCR occurrence patterns could be studied. The aim of the study was to test whether cataloging public T cell receptors could identify signatures of past pathogen exposure. Besides the first cohort of roughly 660 subjects, a separate validation cohort made up of roughly 120 different subjects was used. Summary of the overall study and its limitations: Several of the top co-occurrence clusters appeared to be linked to parvovirus B19, influenza, CMV and Epstein-Barr virus, according to a later analysis. Linkage disequilibrium might explain the correlated functional status among segregating V segments, but an unknown experimental factor could not be excluded. An earlier analysis of approximately 570 of the donors showed that most TCR beta V segments appeared in productive rearrangements either about 90% or about 30% of the time, which broadly matched IMGT annotations. In a later analysis, HLA-associated TCR beta chains were found to be more clonally expanded and to have lower generation probabilities than equally common non-associated chains. In vitro tests confirmed that a few of the cytomegalovirus-associated TCR beta chains recognize cytomegalovirus antigens. In a later analysis, TCR association rates were found to vary across HLA loci, with the most associated TCRs seen for DRB1 alleles and the fewest for HLA-C alleles. Because HLA typing was missing for some donors at each locus, association tests included only the typed subset. A further reported finding was that TCR beta sequences accurately predicted the HLA-A and HLA-B alleles for most subjects in the first cohort. According to the authors, the approach could potentially be generalized to other disease states and immunological phenotypes. Specific HLA alleles were associated with 18,000 or so TCR beta sequences at a false discovery rate of 0.05 in a later analysis. The cohort was sequenced for TCR beta chains only, and without alpha or paired-chain data the features that could be detected were limited. Across donors, most TCR sequences were observed very rarely, whereas some public TCRs were present in many individuals. Presence/absence analyses assumed roughly uniform sequencing depth across donors, an assumption that may not hold. Immune exposure information for the cohort was limited to CMV serostatus. Some IMGT-functional V segments, including TRBV6-2 and TRBV6-3, could not be told apart with the 87-base-pair reads, so those segments were excluded. Strong co-occurrence of HLA alleles, especially DR and DQ, made assigning TCR associations to individual alleles difficult. A group of highly shared sequence variants was considered likely to be a technical artifact of the sequencing pipeline. A later genetic analysis associated a missense DCLRE1C variant with V-gene and J-gene trimming of TCR beta chains, and an independent cohort replicated the association. Because counts were too low, more than 15 rarely observed V segments, including chromosome 9 orphons, were excluded from the earlier analysis of around 590 of the donors. In the study, some 160 TCR beta chains were listed as associated with cytomegalovirus. In both the original and validation cohorts, the classifier was reported to diagnose cytomegalovirus status with high specificity and sensitivity. A later genetic analysis reported fewer N-insertions in productive TCRs among donors in an Asian-associated ancestry cluster than the 666-donor mean. A later analysis found that most CMV-associated TCR beta chains appeared HLA-restricted, with HLA associations seemingly driven largely by CMV exposure.

In total, around 600 healthy bone marrow donors made up the cohort. All cohort members were sampled while nominally healthy, although unrecorded immune exposures were likely present. The donor was CMV seropositive and belonged to the group of 250 to 300 seropositive cohort members. A peripheral blood sample was collected from each donor, and TCR beta sequencing was performed on peripheral blood mononuclear cells. Genomic DNA was extracted from the blood cell samples with the Qiagen DNeasy Blood Extraction Kit. Sequences LNHDA (CDR1) and SQIVND (CDR2) are obtained from the germline V gene (reference sequence). V and J lose 9 bases and 5 bases, and a span of 20 bases separates them. Measured from the cysteine to the phenylalanine, the CDR3 is 15 residues long. Of all the DNA, just the CDR3 is kept, 45 bases in frame from base 1. Libraries were prepared through the immunoSEQ multiplex PCR assay. A mixture of 60 forward primers for TCR Vbeta segments and 13 reverse primers for TCR Jbeta segments was used in the multiplex PCR. The CDR3 region of rearranged TCR beta genes was amplified from genomic DNA by a multiplex PCR assay. On the Illumina HiSeq System, the amplified TCR beta libraries were sequenced as 87-base-pair reads. Processing in the source paper ran as follows. A later analysis tallied some 79 million unique TCR beta chains across the approximately 670 repertoires, and approximately 11 million of those chains were shared by two or more donors. To remove PCR and sequencing errors, raw reads were error-corrected and collapsed into unique sequences using a nearest-neighbor algorithm that merged closely related sequences. Alignment of CDR3 sequences to IMGT reference sequences was used to assign V, D and J gene segments. For a sequence to be retained, at least a six-nucleotide match to both a V gene segment and a J gene segment was required. A rearrangement was called productive if the CDR3 had no stop codons and remained in frame with V and J, and every other rearrangement was called non-productive. CDR3 was defined by IMGT convention, running from the second conserved V-encoded cysteine to the conserved J-encoded phenylalanine. In an earlier analysis of roughly 580 of the donors, sequences lacking an unambiguous match to a single V gene segment were excluded. An earlier analysis of several hundred of the donors classified V segments as functional when productive rearrangements were above 56.7% and as segregating when the standard deviation between donors was above 5%. A statistical classification framework was built for diagnosing cytomegalovirus status from the catalog of TCR beta chain sequences. In a later analysis, TCR nucleotide sequences were compared against IMGT/GENE-DB human TR gene sequences so that V and J genes could be assigned. Using the TCRdist pipeline, a later analysis assigned CDR3 sequences along with most-parsimonious VDJ recombination scenarios. In a later analysis, each TCR beta chain was defined by its CDR3 amino acid sequence together with its V-gene family, and reads without a unique V-gene family were excluded. To address suspected cross-contamination and a sequencing artifact, a later analysis removed 450 to 700 highly shared, low-generation-probability nucleotide sequences. For each public chain, a later analysis derived a clonal expansion index from normalized ranks of inferred template counts within each repertoire. A later analysis computed generation probabilities with a VDJ recombination model fitted to out-of-frame rearrangements, and checked the results against IGoR. In a later analysis, TCR-TCR, TCR-HLA and TCR-CMV co-occurrence was scored with hypergeometric tests, and a repertoire-size bias correction was applied to TCR pairs. To estimate false discovery rates, a later analysis permuted the HLA or CMV assignments 20 times. A later analysis grouped co-occurring TCRs with DBSCAN, adding TCRdist sequence similarity when clustering within HLA-allele-positive subsets. Repertoires with fewer than 30,000 or more than 120,000 public chains, plus five repertoires with anomalous nucleotide sharing, were excluded from co-occurrence clustering. TCRdb took over this immuneACCESS table, retaining in-frame rearrangements with V and J assigned. Such tables are incomplete; in checked studies, under half of the missing clones stem from an unresolved V gene, and the remainder is unexplained. V and J calls and clone size come straight from that table; D and trimming were deduced from the DNA. This sample is represented by 150,000 to 200,000 clones; more than 70% of them were singletons. The biggest ten clones account for around 5.8% of the sample.

For this clone: Its target antigen remains unknown. Base qualities are missing; no much larger clone stands one base away.

The sequenced material came from PBMCs. The V gene is TRBV19 and the J gene is TRBJ2-1, with TRBD2 perhaps the D gene, on 6 matching bases. The receptor's source is a male donor in good health and CMV-seropositive. CDR3 reads: CASRRPGLRDNEQFF. The nucleotides read TGTGCCAGCCGCCGGCCGGGACTCAGGGACAATGAGCAGTTCTTC.